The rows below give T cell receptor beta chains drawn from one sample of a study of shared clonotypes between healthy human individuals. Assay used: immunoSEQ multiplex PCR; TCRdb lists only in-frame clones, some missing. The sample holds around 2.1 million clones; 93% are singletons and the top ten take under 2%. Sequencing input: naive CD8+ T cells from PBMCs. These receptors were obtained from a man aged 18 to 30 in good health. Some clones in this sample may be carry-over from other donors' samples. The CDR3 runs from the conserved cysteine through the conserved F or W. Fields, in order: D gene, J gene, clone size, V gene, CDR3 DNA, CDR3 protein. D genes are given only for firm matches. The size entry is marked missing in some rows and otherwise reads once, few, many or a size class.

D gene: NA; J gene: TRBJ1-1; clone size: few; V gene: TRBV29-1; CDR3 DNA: TGCAGCGTTGTAGTTCGGGGGAACACTGAAGCTTTCTTT; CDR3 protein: CSVVVRGNTEAFF
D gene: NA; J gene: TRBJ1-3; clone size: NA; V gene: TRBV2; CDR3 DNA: TGTGCCAGCAGTGAGGGTCGGTGGGGAAACACCATATATTTT; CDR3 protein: CASSEGRWGNTIYF
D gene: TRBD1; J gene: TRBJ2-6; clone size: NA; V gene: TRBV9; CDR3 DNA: TGTGCCAGCAGCGCCCCCCTCACAGGGGCGGGCCCGGCCAACGTCCTGACTTTC; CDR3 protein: CASSAPLTGAGPANVLTF
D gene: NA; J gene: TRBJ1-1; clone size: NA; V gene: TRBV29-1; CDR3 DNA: TGCAGCGTTGAAGGCAGATCGACACTCAACACTGAAGCTTTCTTT; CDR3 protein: CSVEGRSTLNTEAFF
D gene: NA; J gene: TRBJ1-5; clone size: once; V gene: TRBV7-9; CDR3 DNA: TGTGCCAGCAGCCCCAATCGTGATCAGCCCCAGCATTTT; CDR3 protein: CASSPNRDQPQHF
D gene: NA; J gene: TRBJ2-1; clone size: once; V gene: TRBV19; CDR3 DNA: TGTGCCAGTAGTGCAGAGAATGAGCAGTTCTTC; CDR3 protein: CASSAENEQFF
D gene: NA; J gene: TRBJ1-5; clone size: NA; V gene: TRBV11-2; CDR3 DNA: TGTGCCAGCAGCTTAGGATTGGGCCAGGGTAGCAATCAGCCCCAGCATTTT; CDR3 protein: CASSLGLGQGSNQPQHF
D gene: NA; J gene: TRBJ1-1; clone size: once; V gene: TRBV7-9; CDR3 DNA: TGTGCCAGCAGCTTGGGGTTCACTGAAGCTTTCTTT; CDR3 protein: CASSLGFTEAFF
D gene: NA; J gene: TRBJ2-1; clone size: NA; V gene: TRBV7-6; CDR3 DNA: TGTGCCAGCAGCCGAAGCTTTTTGACTAGCTACAATGAGCAGTTCTTC; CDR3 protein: CASSRSFLTSYNEQFF
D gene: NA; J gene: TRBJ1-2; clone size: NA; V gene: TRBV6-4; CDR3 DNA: TGTGCCAGCAGTGAGACTGCCGGGCCCCACGGCTACACCTTC; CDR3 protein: CASSETAGPHGYTF
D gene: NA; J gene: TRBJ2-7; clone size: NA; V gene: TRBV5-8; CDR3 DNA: TGTGCCAGCAGCTATCCAGCGGGTTACGAGCAGTACTTC; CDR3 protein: CASSYPAGYEQYF
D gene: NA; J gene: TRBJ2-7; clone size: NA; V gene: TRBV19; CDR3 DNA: TGTGCCAGTAGTACCCGGTTCCCATACGAGCAGTACTTC; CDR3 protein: CASSTRFPYEQYF
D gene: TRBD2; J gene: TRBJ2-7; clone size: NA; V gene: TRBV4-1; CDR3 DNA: TGCGCCAGCAGCCCCAAACGGGCTAGCGGGAGTTCCGAGCAGTACTTC; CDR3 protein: CASSPKRASGSSEQYF
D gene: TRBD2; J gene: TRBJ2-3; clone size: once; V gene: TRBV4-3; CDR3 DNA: TGCGCCAGCAGCCAAGGGACTAGCGGGAGCCCAGATACGCAGTATTTT; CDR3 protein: CASSQGTSGSPDTQYF
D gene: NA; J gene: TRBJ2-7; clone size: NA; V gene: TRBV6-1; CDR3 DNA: TGTGCCAGCAGTGAAGGGACAATATGGGGGGAGCAGTACTTC; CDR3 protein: CASSEGTIWGEQYF
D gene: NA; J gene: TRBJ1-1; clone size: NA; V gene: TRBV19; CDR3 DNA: TGTGCCAGTAGGATGACAGTCAACACTGAAGCTTTCTTT; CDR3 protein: CASRMTVNTEAFF
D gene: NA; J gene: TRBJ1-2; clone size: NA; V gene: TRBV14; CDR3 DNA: TGTGCCAGCAGCCAAGGGTTCGGACAGTTCCTTAACTATGGCTACACCTTC; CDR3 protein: CASSQGFGQFLNYGYTF
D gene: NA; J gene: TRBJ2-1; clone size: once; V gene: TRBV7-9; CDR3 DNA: TGTGCCAGCAGCGCCGGGATGGGGTTGGATGAGCAGTTCTTC; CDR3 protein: CASSAGMGLDEQFF
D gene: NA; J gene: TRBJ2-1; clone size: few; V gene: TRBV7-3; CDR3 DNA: TGTGCCAGCAGCAGGGGCCTTAGGAATGAGCAGTTCTTC; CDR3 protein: CASSRGLRNEQFF
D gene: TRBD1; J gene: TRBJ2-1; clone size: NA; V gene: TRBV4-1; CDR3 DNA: TGCGCCAGCAGATTTGGGACAGGGGTGGTCGATGAGCAGTTCTTC; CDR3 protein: CASRFGTGVVDEQFF
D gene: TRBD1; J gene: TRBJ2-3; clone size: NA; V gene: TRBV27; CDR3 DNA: TGTGCCAGCACCTTACATTGGACAGGGAGACCTGGGACAGATACGCAGTATTTT; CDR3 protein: CASTLHWTGRPGTDTQYF
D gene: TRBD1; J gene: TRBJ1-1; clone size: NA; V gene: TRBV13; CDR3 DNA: TGTGCCAGCAGCGGACAGGGGAACACTGAAGCTTTCTTC; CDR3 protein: CASSGQGNTEAFF
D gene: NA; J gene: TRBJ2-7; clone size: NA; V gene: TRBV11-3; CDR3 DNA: TGTGCCAGAAACACGGATCCCCCCTACGAGCAGTACTTC; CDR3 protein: CARNTDPPYEQYF
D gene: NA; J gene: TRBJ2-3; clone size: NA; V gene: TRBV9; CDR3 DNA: TGTGCCAGCAGCGTAGGGAGGGATCCCCAGTATTTT; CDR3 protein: CASSVGRDPQYF
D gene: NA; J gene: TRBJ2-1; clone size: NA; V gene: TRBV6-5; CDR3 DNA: TGTGCCAGCAGTTACCGGTGGAATGAGCAGTTCTTC; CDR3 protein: CASSYRWNEQFF
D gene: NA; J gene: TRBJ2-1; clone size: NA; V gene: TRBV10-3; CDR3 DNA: TGTGCCATCAGGGATCTCGGATACAATGAGCAGTTCTTC; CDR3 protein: CAIRDLGYNEQFF
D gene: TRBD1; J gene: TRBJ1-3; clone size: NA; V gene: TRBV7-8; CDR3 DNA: TGTGCCAGCAGCTTAGCCGGGACAGGGTATGGAAACACCATATATTTT; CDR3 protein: CASSLAGTGYGNTIYF
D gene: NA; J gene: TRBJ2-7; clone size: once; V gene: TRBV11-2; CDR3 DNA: TGTGCCAGCAGCTTAGTTCGCCCGGCTTCCTCCTACGAGCAGTACTTC; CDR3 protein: CASSLVRPASSYEQYF
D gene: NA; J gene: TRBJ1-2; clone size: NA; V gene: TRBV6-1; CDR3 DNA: TGTGCCAGCAGAGAACCAATCTATGGCTACACCTTC; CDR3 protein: CASREPIYGYTF
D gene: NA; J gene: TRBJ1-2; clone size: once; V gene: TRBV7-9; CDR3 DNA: TGTGCCAGCAGCTTAGTGGACTCCGAGGGTCATGGCTACACCTTC; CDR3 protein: CASSLVDSEGHGYTF
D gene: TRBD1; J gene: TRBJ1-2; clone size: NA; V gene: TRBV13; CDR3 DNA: TGTGCCAGCAGCTTAGGGCTCCCGGGACAGGCCACGAACTATGGCTACACCTTC; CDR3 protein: CASSLGLPGQATNYGYTF
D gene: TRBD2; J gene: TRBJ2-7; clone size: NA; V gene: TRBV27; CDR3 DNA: TGTGCCAGCACTGGAGCGGGAGGTACCTACGAGCAGTACTTC; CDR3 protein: CASTGAGGTYEQYF
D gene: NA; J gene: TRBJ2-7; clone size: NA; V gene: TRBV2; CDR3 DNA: TGTGCCAGCAGTGAAGCGAAGGGGGGGCGGTACGAGCAGTACTTC; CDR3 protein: CASSEAKGGRYEQYF
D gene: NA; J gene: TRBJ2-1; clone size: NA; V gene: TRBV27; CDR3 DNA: TGTGCCAGCAGTTTGCTATCCGCCTCCAATGAGCAGTTCTTC; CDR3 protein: CASSLLSASNEQFF
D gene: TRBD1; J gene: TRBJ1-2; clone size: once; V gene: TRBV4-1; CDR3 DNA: TGCGCCAGCAGCCAGGAAACCGGGACAGCCCCATATGCTAACTATGGCTACACCTTC; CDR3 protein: CASSQETGTAPYANYGYTF
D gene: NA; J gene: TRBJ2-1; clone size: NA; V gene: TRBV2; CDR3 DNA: TGTGCCAGCAGCCACCGGGTTCCAGAGGAGCAGTTCTTC; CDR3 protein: CASSHRVPEEQFF
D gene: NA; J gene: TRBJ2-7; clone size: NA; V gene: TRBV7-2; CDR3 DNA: TGTGCCAGCAGCTTATGCGAGCAGTACTTC; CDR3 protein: CASSLCEQYF
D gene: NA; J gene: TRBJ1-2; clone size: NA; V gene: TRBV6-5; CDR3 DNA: TGTGCCAGCAGTTATGGGCCCCCCGTGGATGGCTACACCTTC; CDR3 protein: CASSYGPPVDGYTF
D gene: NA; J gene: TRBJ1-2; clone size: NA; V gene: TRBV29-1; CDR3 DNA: TGCAGCGCCTCTGGGGGTGGGGGCCGTGGCTACACCTTC; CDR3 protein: CSASGGGGRGYTF
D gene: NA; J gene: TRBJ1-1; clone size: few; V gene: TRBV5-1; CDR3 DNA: TGCGCCAGCAGCTCGGGACAAGACGCTTTCTTT; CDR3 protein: CASSSGQDAFF
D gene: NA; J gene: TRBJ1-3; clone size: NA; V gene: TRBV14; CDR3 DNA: TGTGCCAGCAGCCAAGATCGAGGGCCCCGCTCTGGAAACACCATATATTTT; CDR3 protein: CASSQDRGPRSGNTIYF
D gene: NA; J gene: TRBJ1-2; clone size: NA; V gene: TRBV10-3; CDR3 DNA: TGTGCCATCAGTGACCCCCAGGACAGTCTGGGGGAAGGCTACACCTTC; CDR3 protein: CAISDPQDSLGEGYTF
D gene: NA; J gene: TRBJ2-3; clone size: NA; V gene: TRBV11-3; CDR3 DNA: TGTGCCAGCAGCTTAGAAGGTCCCCGACAGGGCACAGATACGCAGTATTTT; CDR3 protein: CASSLEGPRQGTDTQYF
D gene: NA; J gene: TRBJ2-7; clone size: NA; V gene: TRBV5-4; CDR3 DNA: TGTGCCAGCAGCTTGTCTGGGTTGTTCGAGCAGTACTTC; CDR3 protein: CASSLSGLFEQYF
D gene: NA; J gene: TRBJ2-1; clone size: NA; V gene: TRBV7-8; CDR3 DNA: TGTGCCAGCAGCTTAGGCGGTGAGCAGTTCTTC; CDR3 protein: CASSLGGEQFF
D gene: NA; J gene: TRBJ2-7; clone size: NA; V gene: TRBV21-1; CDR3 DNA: TGTGCCAGCAGCAAAGTGGGGGAGAGGGAACGGCCCTACGAGCAGTACTTC; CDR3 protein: CASSKVGERERPYEQYF
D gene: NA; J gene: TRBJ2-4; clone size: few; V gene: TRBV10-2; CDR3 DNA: TGCGCCAGCAGTGAGTCTTTGCGATTGGCCAAAAACATTCAGTACTTC; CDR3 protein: CASSESLRLAKNIQYF
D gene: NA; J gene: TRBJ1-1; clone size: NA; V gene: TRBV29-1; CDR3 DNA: TGCAGCGGCCGGATTCCCATGAACACTGAAGCTTTCTTT; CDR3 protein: CSGRIPMNTEAFF
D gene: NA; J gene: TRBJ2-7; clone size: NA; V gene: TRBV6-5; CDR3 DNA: TGTGCCAGCAGGGCTGGGTTGGAACGGGCCTACGAGCAGTACTTC; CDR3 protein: CASRAGLERAYEQYF
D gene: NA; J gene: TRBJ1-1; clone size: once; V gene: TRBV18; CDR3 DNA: TGTGCCAGCTCCCCCTTACCTTTGGACAGACTGAACACTGAAGCTTTCTTT; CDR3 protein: CASSPLPLDRLNTEAFF